One T cell receptor (beta chain) is described in this entry. Its antigen has not been determined. Qualities for individual bases were not recorded, and no much larger clone is one base off. The CDR3, cysteine through phenylalanine, is 15 amino acids long. CDR3 DNA is the only sequence kept; it has 45 bases, read in frame from the first base. The germline V gene gives CDR1 as SGHRS and CDR2 as YFSETQ. Trimming removed 0 bases from V and 5 bases from J; the gene matches leave 6 bases unexplained. The sample comes from a study of PD-1 blockade in mismatch repair-deficient tumors (dated by TCRdb to the late 2010s). For the study in its entirety: The trial enrolled some 90 consecutive patients with approximately twelve mismatch repair-deficient cancer types between 2013 and September 2016, all previously treated and progressing. Deep sequencing of TCR CDR3 regions was used to track tumor-associated T cell clones in peripheral blood of patients responding to PD-1 blockade. The paper's findings and limits, for the study overall: After pembrolizumab, tumor-resident clones, which were often undetectable in blood before treatment, expanded rapidly and then contracted, generally ahead of radiologic responses.

Read against the paper, the sample's time point label means: peripheral blood before pembrolizumab. Mismatch repair deficiency was established in every enrolled patient by polymerase chain reaction or immunohistochemistry. Three patients who responded to pembrolizumab therapy underwent TCR sequencing. Pembrolizumab PD-1 blockade was prospectively tested in advanced mismatch repair-deficient cancers, regardless of tissue of origin, in the phase II trial. Serial peripheral blood T cell samples were collected before and at multiple times after starting PD-1 blockade. The timing of each blood sample was reported as weeks after the first dose of pembrolizumab. The library relied on the immunoSEQ multiplex PCR assay. TCRdb took over this immuneACCESS table, retaining in-frame rearrangements with V and J assigned. Such tables are incomplete; in checked studies, under half of the missing clones stem from an unresolved V gene, and the remainder is unexplained. This sample is represented by some 45,000 clones; approximately 80% of them were singletons. The ten largest clonotypes hold 2.5% to 4% of the sample.

The sequence links TRBV5-1 to TRBJ2-3, with TRBD2 identical over 7 junction bases. This material consisted of PBMCs, taken before pembrolizumab treatment. The TCR originated in an adult with mismatch repair-deficient cancer. The CDR3 region reads CASSLDAGDQDTQYF. The DNA is as follows: TGCGCCAGCAGCTTGGATGCGGGAGATCAAGATACGCAGTATTTT. With the rest looked up from the reference TRBV5-1 and TRBJ2-3 genes rather than sequenced, the full variable domain is KAGVTQTPRYLIKTRGQQVTLSCSPISGHRSVSWYQQTPGQGLQFLFEYFSETQRNKGNFPGRFSGRQFSNSRSEMNVSTLELGDSALYLCASSLDAGDQDTQYFGPGTRLTVL.